These 7 T cell receptor beta chains were all obtained from the same sample, sequenced in a study of early T cells in non-severe SARS-CoV-2 infection. TCRdb reprocessed the 5' RACE reads via MiXCR and lists one record per CDR3 protein. The sample carries approximately 56,000 distinct CDR3 sequences, 8% to 11% recorded once. The specimen sequenced was whole blood. The receptors originated from an adult who was a healthcare worker with PCR-confirmed SARS-CoV-2 infection or an uninfected control (not recorded which).

In its sample, this clonotype was seen a few times. The DNA of the CDR3 is TGTGCCATCAGTGAGCAGGGGGCGGCGGGAGAAGGAGATACGCAGTATTTT. This translates into CAISEQGAAGEGDTQYF. The rearrangement links TRBV10-3 to TRBJ2-3, with D maybe TRBD1 (8 bases). This CDR3 is built from 17 residues. V dropped 2 bases and J dropped 5 bases, with 20 bases sitting between them. CDR1 ENHRY and CDR2 SYGVKD come from the germline V gene.

The chain uses TRBV7-3 and TRBJ1-1; TRBD1 is a possible D gene (6 bases). The CDR3 is 15 amino acids. V was trimmed by 3 bases and J by 3 bases, leaving 14 bases between them. Germline V gene data show CDR1 as SGHTA and CDR2 as FQGTGA. Here the CDR3 reads CASSFTGGRDTEAFF. DNA for the CDR3: TGTGCCAGCAGCTTTACGGGGGGCAGGGACACTGAAGCTTTCTTT.

The rearrangement joins TRBV29-1 to TRBJ1-2, with D possibly being TRBD1 (5 bases). CDR3 length: 13 amino acids. Trimming removed 2 bases at V and 1 base at J, with 8 bases between. Germline V gene lookup returns CDR1 SQVTM and CDR2 ANQGSEA. The CDR3 DNA reads TGCAGCGTTGAACAGGGAGTTAACTATGGCTACACCTTC. Its translation is CSVEQGVNYGYTF. Based on the CDR3 plus reference TRBV29-1 and TRBJ1-2, the full variable domain is SAVISQKPSRDICQRGTSLTIQCQVDSQVTMMFWYRQQPGQSLTLIATANQGSEATYESGFVIDKFPISRPNLTFSTLTVSNMSPEDSSIYLCSVEQGVNYGYTFGSGTRLTVV.

This clonotype was seen at least ten times. The chain couples TRBV29-1 to TRBJ2-2, with unresolved D. The length of the CDR3 is 16 residues. The germline CDR1 and CDR2 sequences are SQVTM and ANQGSEA. Trimming cost V 0 bases and J 4 bases, with 15 bases left between them. The CDR3 here is CSVEDPLGPSTGELFF. As DNA, the CDR3 is TGCAGCGTTGAAGATCCGCTAGGGCCGAGCACCGGGGAGCTGTTTTTT.

In its sample, this clonotype was seen many times. This sequence joins TRBV5-1 and TRBJ1-1; D is undetermined. The germline gives CDR1 SGHRS, CDR2 YFSETQ. The V end was cut by 2 bases, the J end by 1 base, with 6 bases between. The CDR3 spans 13 residues. In DNA, the CDR3 is TGCGCCAGCAGCTTAAAGTGGAACACTGAAGCTTTCTTT. This translates into CASSLKWNTEAFF.

This clonotype was seen at least ten times. This rearrangement joins TRBV7-9 to TRBJ2-1, with no clear D. Per the germline V gene, CDR1 is SEHNR and CDR2 is FQNEAQ (reference sequence). V lost 4 bases and J lost 4, with 8 bases in between. CDR3 size: 13 residues. The CDR3 nucleotides read TGTGCCAGCAGCTCGGACGGATACAATGAGCAGTTCTTC. As protein: CASSSDGYNEQFF. Full variable domain (missing parts from reference TRBV7-9 and TRBJ2-1): DTGVSQNPRHKITKRGQNVTFRCDPISEHNRLYWYRQTLGQGPEFLTYFQNEAQLEKSRLLSDRFSAERPKGSFSTLEIQRTEQGDSAMYLCASSSDGYNEQFFGPGTRLTVL.

V usage is TRBV15 and J usage is TRBJ2-3, with D possibly matching TRBD2 (5 bases). Trimming took 1 base from V and 6 from J, leaving 8 bases between them. The length of the CDR3 is 13 residues. Germline lookup yields CDR1 LNHNV and CDR2 YYDKDF (reference sequence). The CDR3 DNA follows: TGTGCCACCAGCAGAGGGTCGGGGGATACGCAGTATTTT. Amino acids: CATSRGSGDTQYF.